This T cell receptor beta chain derives from a study of memory CD4+ T cells and cytomegalovirus serostatus. Study-level information: Donors were healthy Belgian adults, several CMV seropositive and about two dozen seronegative.

Per the authors' pipeline: Out-of-frame sequences were removed, leaving about 2.2 million distinct TCRbeta sequences. The repertoire was sequenced with immunoSEQ multiplex PCR; TCRdb's copy has only in-frame clones and lacks some. The V and J calls and clone size come from that table; D and trimming were worked out from the DNA. The table lists tens of thousands of clones, 70% to 80% of them singletons. Study observations and caveats: CD4+ memory repertoires contained about two fifths of the 164 reported CMV TCRbeta sequences.

A word on this clone: Its antigen is currently unknown.

The trim removed 10 bases at V and 5 bases at J, leaving 7 bases unmatched. CDR1 and CDR2 from the germline V gene are SGHAT and FQNNGV. CDR3 size: 12 residues. The sort gate was single viable CD3+CD4+CD8-CD45RO+ cells for memory CD4+ T cells. Total CD4+ T cells were enriched by CD4 positive selection. The TCR was taken from an adult in good health and CMV-seronegative. The chain has TRBV11-2 and TRBJ2-5; 7 bases match TRBD2. The sequencing input was memory CD4+ T cells from blood. In nucleotides, the CDR3 is TGTGCCACCTCGGGGGGAGGTGAGACCCAGTACTTC. As protein: CATSGGGETQYF.